The 29 T cell receptor beta chains below were found in one sample sequenced in a study of T cell responses to AZD1222 COVID-19 vaccine. The method was immunoSEQ multiplex PCR; TCRdb's version includes in-frame clones alone and lacks a portion of them. The table gives about 140,000 clones; the top ten clones make up about 2.2% of it. Source material: peripheral blood. The source is an adult in good health.

The J gene is TRBJ2-1, the V gene TRBV3-1 (or the pseudogene TRBV3-2), with 10 bases identical to TRBD2. V shed 4 bases, J shed 8 bases, and the junction held 14 bases outside the gene matches. Germline loops: CDR1 LGHDT, CDR2 YNNKEL (reference sequence). The CDR3 covers 17 residues. CDR3 nucleotide sequence: TGTGCCAGCAGCCCCTCACCAGCGGGGGGGGACCCGGATGAGCAGTTCTTC. Translation: CASSPSPAGGDPDEQFF.

J is TRBJ2-7 and V is TRBV15; D is possibly TRBD1 (5 bases). Germline CDR1 is LNHNV and CDR2 is YYDKDF (reference sequence). Trimming took 1 base from V and 6 from J, leaving 16 bases between them. The CDR3 totals 15 residues. DNA of the CDR3: TGTGCCACCAGCAGAGGGGGCGGCAGTACGGGCGAGCAGTACTTC. Its protein is CATSRGGGSTGEQYF.

The chain combines TRBV9 with TRBJ1-2, with 8 bases identical to TRBD1. Unmatched junction bases numbered 9, after V lost 3 bases and J lost 5 bases. Germline CDR1 is SGDLS and CDR2 is YYNGEE. This CDR3 comprises 15 residues. The CDR3 loop is CASSAAPTGDYGYTF. CDR3 coding DNA: TGTGCCAGCAGCGCAGCCCCGACAGGGGATTATGGCTACACCTTC.

The V and J genes are TRBV25-1 and TRBJ1-2; D gene uncertain. The germline V and J ends were trimmed by 7 bases and 3 bases, with 12 bases remaining between them. CDR3 size: 13 residues. The germline V gene has CDR1 MGHDK and CDR2 SYGVNS. The CDR3: CASKDPTDYGYTF. CDR3 nucleotides: TGTGCCAGCAAAGACCCAACGGACTATGGCTACACCTTC.

The chain is built from TRBV11-3 and TRBJ2-2; 12 bases are shared with TRBD2. In germline, CDR1 is SGHNT, CDR2 YENEEA. The CDR3 contains 16 residues. The ends lost 5 bases at V and 1 base at J; junction bases unmatched: 2. The CDR3 DNA sequence: TGTGCCAGCAGCCCGGGACTAGCGGGGAACACCGGGGAGCTGTTTTTT. Its protein is CASSPGLAGNTGELFF.

V usage is TRBV5-1 and J usage is TRBJ2-5, with 14 bases fitting TRBD2. J was trimmed by 3 bases and V by 0 bases; bases with no gene match: 4. Germline CDR1 and CDR2: SGHRS and YFSETQ. The CDR3 consists of 17 residues. Here the CDR3 reads CASSLELGLAGEETQYF. CDR3 DNA: TGCGCCAGCAGCTTGGAGTTGGGACTAGCGGGGGAAGAGACCCAGTACTTC.

The J gene is TRBJ1-1, the V gene TRBV7-9; 9 nucleotides agree with TRBD1. J lost 6 bases, V lost 1 base, and 0 bases had no gene match. Looked up from germline, CDR1 is SEHNR and CDR2 is FQNEAQ (reference sequence). This CDR3 region has 13 residues. CDR3 coding DNA: TGTGCCAGCAGCTTAGGACAGGGGGCTGAAGCTTTCTTT. As protein: CASSLGQGAEAFF.

The chain employs TRBV19 and TRBJ1-6, with D perhaps matching TRBD1 (6 bases). Germline values: CDR1 LNHDA, CDR2 SQIVND (reference sequence). V was clipped by 5 bases and J by 8 bases, with 13 bases between them. This CDR3 has 14 amino acids. The CDR3 is CASSFRRGDSPLHF. CDR3 in DNA: TGTGCCAGTAGTTTTAGAAGGGGGGATTCACCCCTCCACTTT.

The chain links TRBV4-2 to TRBJ1-3; D is ambiguous. Looked up from germline, CDR1 is LGHNA and CDR2 is YNFKEQ. V lost 1 base and J 0 bases, leaving 7 bases between the germline ends. The CDR3 sequence is 15 residues long. The CDR3 DNA follows: TGTGCCAGCAGCCAAGCGCAGAGCTCTGGAAACACCATATATTTT. It specifies CASSQAQSSGNTIYF.

The V call is TRBV6-1, the J call TRBJ2-7, with D possibly matching TRBD2 (7 bases). The CDR3 length is 15 residues. Germline-derived CDR1 and CDR2 are MNHNS and SASEGT. The V end was cut by 1 base, the J end by 0 bases, with 10 bases between. CDR3 nucleotide sequence: TGTGCCAGCAGTGAAGAGGGGGGGAGCTCCTACGAGCAGTACTTC. Its protein is CASSEEGGSSYEQYF.

V gene TRBV30 combines with J gene TRBJ1-2; no definite D call. The CDR3 extends over 12 amino acids. CDR1 and CDR2 (germline): GTSNPN, SVGIG (reference sequence). Between the trimmed V and J ends, which lost 2 bases and 5 bases, there was a span of 9 bases. The DNA for the CDR3 is TGTGCCTGGAGTACGGAGGCATATGGCTACACCTTC. Encoded protein: CAWSTEAYGYTF.

The chain combines TRBV12-3 or TRBV12-4 with TRBJ1-5, with unresolved D. Trimming cost V 3 bases and J 2 bases, with 5 bases left between them. The length of the CDR3 is 13 residues. The CDR3 reads CASSFNGNQPQHF. CDR3 sequence (DNA): TGTGCCAGCAGTTTTAACGGCAATCAGCCCCAGCATTTT.

This rearrangement joins TRBV5-1 to TRBJ1-2; D is unclear. This CDR3 has 16 amino acids. CDR1 SGHRS and CDR2 YFSETQ come from the germline V gene. V dropped 0 bases and J dropped 0 bases, with 12 bases sitting between them. CDR3 sequence: CASSLVVTASNYGYTF. CDR3 bases: TGCGCCAGCAGCTTGGTAGTAACGGCTTCTAACTATGGCTACACCTTC.

The chain couples TRBV27 to TRBJ1-4; TRBD1 might be the D (5 bases). The CDR3 sequence is 14 residues long. Trimming took 8 bases from V and 1 from J, leaving 11 bases between them. Germline V gene sequence: CDR1 MNHEY, CDR2 SMNVEV (reference sequence). The CDR3 reads CASGAGLTNEKLFF. The CDR3, as DNA: TGTGCCAGCGGGGCAGGGCTAACTAATGAAAAACTGTTTTTT.

The chain is built from TRBV6-5 and TRBJ2-3, with 11 bases lining up with TRBD2. Trimming took 6 bases from V and 2 from J; bases not matched to a gene: 4. Germline-derived CDR1 and CDR2 are MNHEY and SVGAGI. The CDR3 totals 15 residues. The CDR3 sequence: CASRGTSGSTDTQYF. For the CDR3, the DNA is TGTGCCAGCAGGGGGACTAGCGGATCCACAGATACGCAGTATTTT.

The gene calls are TRBV19 and TRBJ1-3; D remains ambiguous. Germline CDR1 LNHDA, CDR2 SQIVND (reference sequence). The V end lost 3 bases, the J end lost 8 bases, and 17 bases lay between the germline ends. The CDR3 sequence is 15 residues long. This CDR3 reads CASSMGYRMSDTIYF. The CDR3 nucleotides read TGTGCCAGTAGTATGGGGTATCGGATGTCGGACACCATATATTTT.

V usage is TRBV12-2 and J usage is TRBJ2-7; the tabulated D call, TRBD2, remains unverified against the DNA. TRBV12-2 is termed a pseudogene. This CDR3 is built from 12 residues. The CDR3 sequence is CASRLVAEEQYF. In nucleotides, the CDR3 is TGTGCAAGTCGCTTAGTTGCGGAGGAGCAGTACTTC.

This chain links TRBV5-1 with TRBJ1-1; 7 nucleotides line up with TRBD1. This CDR3 spans 15 amino acids. Trimming at V came to 5 bases and at J to 3 bases, leaving 10 bases not matched to a gene. From germline, CDR1 is SGHRS and CDR2 YFSETQ. Written as DNA, the CDR3 is TGCGCCAGCAGGATAAGAGGGGACAGCCACACTGAAGCTTTCTTT. This codes for CASRIRGDSHTEAFF.

The V call is TRBV30, the J call TRBJ1-3, with D perhaps matching TRBD1 (6 bases). Germline CDR1 GTSNPN, CDR2 SVGIG (reference sequence). V lost 4 bases, J lost 0 bases, and 7 bases lay in between. This CDR3 has 13 residues. CDR3 amino acids: CAWNRDSGNTIYF. In DNA, the CDR3 is TGTGCCTGGAACAGGGACTCTGGAAACACCATATATTTT.

This sequence joins TRBV6-5 and TRBJ1-1; 11 nucleotides line up with TRBD1. The CDR3 has 15 amino acids. Trimming cost V 4 bases and J 4 bases; bases outside gene matches: 5. Germline CDR1 reads MNHEY; CDR2 reads SVGAGI. The CDR3 is CASSFVGTGGTEAFF. CDR3 in DNA: TGTGCCAGCAGTTTCGTCGGGACAGGGGGCACTGAAGCTTTCTTT.

This chain connects TRBV9 to TRBJ1-1, with TRBD1 matching 8 bases. V dropped 4 bases and J dropped 8; count of bases not matched to a gene: 4. Germline values: CDR1 SGDLS, CDR2 YYNGEE. The CDR3 sequence is 12 residues long. The CDR3 spells CASSPRTGEAFF. Here the CDR3 DNA reads TGTGCCAGCAGCCCCCGGACAGGGGAAGCTTTCTTT.

The chain links TRBV7-9 to TRBJ1-1, with D hard to call. The germline V gene has CDR1 SEHNR and CDR2 FQNEAQ (reference sequence). The CDR3 has 15 residues. Trimming shortened V by 0 bases and J by 14 bases, and 22 bases separated the two germline ends. The CDR3 sequence is CASSLASPLSEQPFF. In DNA, the CDR3 is TGTGCCAGCAGCTTAGCCTCCCCCCTCAGCGAACAGCCCTTCTTT.

V and J are TRBV18 and TRBJ1-2; D is undetermined. Between the trimmed V and J ends, which lost 0 bases and 5 bases, there was a span of 16 bases. Germline-derived CDR1 and CDR2 are KGHSH and LQKENI. The CDR3 is 16 residues long. Here the CDR3 DNA reads TGTGCCAGCTCACCACCCCCGGACGGGATTTTTTATGGCTACACCTTC. Amino acids: CASSPPPDGIFYGYTF.

This chain connects TRBV7-2 to TRBJ1-2; the D gene is possibly TRBD1 (5 bases). There are 15 residues in the CDR3. The V end was cut by 1 base, the J end by 10 bases, with 19 bases between. CDR1 is SGHTA and CDR2 is FQGNSA in the germline V gene. This chain's CDR3 is CASSLGPGRLNPYTF. Here the CDR3 DNA reads TGTGCCAGCAGCTTAGGTCCGGGGCGTCTAAACCCCTACACCTTC.

The gene calls are TRBV30 and TRBJ2-7; maybe TRBD1 (6 bases). The germline CDR1 and CDR2 sequences are GTSNPN and SVGIG (reference sequence). The CDR3 contains 12 residues. With 4 bases removed from V and 3 bases from J, the gap between germline ends came to 10 bases. As DNA, the CDR3 is TGTGCCTGGAACAGGGACGGCTACGAGCAGTACTTC. Translating it yields CAWNRDGYEQYF.

The rearrangement uses TRBV15 and TRBJ2-3; TRBD2 is a possible D gene (5 bases). V was shortened by 0 bases and J by 4 bases, with 14 bases between the two germline ends. This CDR3 region has 16 residues. The germline CDR1 and CDR2 sequences are LNHNV and YYDKDF (reference sequence). CDR3 in DNA: TGTGCCACCAGCAGAGATTCGAGGGCTTGGGCAGATACGCAGTATTTT. Translated, it gives CATSRDSRAWADTQYF.

The chain links TRBV7-8 to TRBJ1-5, with 9 positions matching TRBD1. Germline lookup yields CDR1 SGHVS and CDR2 FQNEAQ. The CDR3 runs 15 residues. Unmatched junction bases numbered 5, after V lost 5 bases and J lost 3 bases. CDR3 nucleotide sequence: TGTGCCAGCAGCCCCGGACAGGGGCTCAATCAGCCCCAGCATTTT. Residues: CASSPGQGLNQPQHF.

Points on this clone: The sample carries other DNA sequences with the same CDR3. The rearrangement uses TRBV18 and TRBJ1-6, with a weak D call TRBD1 (6 bases). V lost 5 bases and J 9 bases, leaving 23 bases between the germline ends. CDR3 size: 17 residues. Germline assignment: CDR1 KGHSH and CDR2 LQKENI. The CDR3 reads CASSTGSTGTLGSPLHF. DNA of the CDR3: TGTGCCAGCTCAACAGGTTCCACAGGGACCCTCGGTTCACCCCTCCACTTT.

V is TRBV7-8 and J is TRBJ2-3; a weak D match, TRBD2 (5 bases). Trimming stripped 4 bases from V and 0 bases from J, with 11 bases between. The CDR3 totals 15 residues. CDR1 is SGHVS, CDR2 FQNEAQ, per germline. DNA for the CDR3: TGTGCCAGCAGCTCGGACTGGATTAGCACAGATACGCAGTATTTT. This translates into CASSSDWISTDTQYF.